This is a list of T cell receptor beta chains from one sample in a study of cytomegalovirus exposure and HLA in healthy donors. The data were produced by immunoSEQ multiplex PCR, yet TCRdb's version contains in-frame clones alone and is incomplete. Of 160,000 or so clones in the sample, approximately 80% are singletons; the top ten hold around 0.46%. Sequencing was performed on PBMCs. These receptors originate from a woman in her forties or fifties in good health and CMV-seronegative. Each CDR3 is given with its conserved first and last residue. D genes are given only for firm matches. Clone sizes are given selectively: once, few, many, or a class where the clone is expanded.

size	D	V	J	CDR3	DNA
-	TRBD1	TRBV11-2	TRBJ2-5	CASSPRQGGTGEQYF	TGTGCCAGCAGCCCCCGACAGGGGGGTACGGGAGAGCAGTACTTC
-	TRBD1	TRBV7-2	TRBJ2-1	CASSGAGQGHNEQFF	TGTGCCAGCAGCGGTGCGGGACAGGGGCACAATGAGCAGTTCTTC
-	TRBD2	TRBV9	TRBJ2-3	CASSVDLTSGRDTQYF	TGTGCCAGCAGCGTAGATCTGACTAGCGGGAGGGATACGCAGTATTTT
-	-	TRBV18	TRBJ2-7	CASSPVLQNEQYF	TGTGCCAGCTCACCCGTACTGCAAAACGAGCAGTACTTC
-	-	TRBV28	TRBJ1-5	CASSMMGGRGNQPQHF	TGTGCCAGCAGCATGATGGGGGGACGGGGGAATCAGCCCCAGCATTTT
-	TRBD2	TRBV7-6	TRBJ2-1	CASSAGGVLGNEQFF	TGTGCCAGCAGCGCCGGGGGGGTCCTGGGCAATGAGCAGTTCTTC
-	TRBD1	TRBV2	TRBJ1-3	CASSVGTAGSGNTIYF	TGTGCCAGCAGCGTAGGGACAGCTGGATCTGGAAACACCATATATTTT
-	TRBD2	TRBV11-3	TRBJ2-2	CASSPDSGRVNTGELFF	TGTGCCAGCAGCCCGGATAGCGGGAGGGTGAACACCGGGGAGCTGTTTTTT
-	-	TRBV28	TRBJ1-4	CASSLWSQSHEKLFF	TGTGCCAGCAGTTTATGGAGTCAAAGCCATGAAAAACTGTTTTTT
-	-	TRBV27	TRBJ1-5	CASSPMGGDYQPQHF	TGTGCCAGCAGTCCTATGGGCGGGGATTATCAGCCCCAGCATTTT
-	TRBD2	TRBV30	TRBJ2-7	CAWRISGRTYEQYF	TGTGCCTGGAGAATTAGCGGGAGAACCTACGAGCAGTACTTC
-	TRBD1	TRBV30	TRBJ2-7	CAWRYRGREQYF	TGTGCCTGGAGATACAGGGGGCGCGAGCAGTACTTC
once	TRBD2	TRBV7-9	TRBJ2-2	CASIQGWAGGSTGELFF	TGTGCCAGCATCCAAGGGTGGGCGGGAGGAAGTACCGGGGAGCTGTTTTTT
-	TRBD1	TRBV7-8	TRBJ2-2	CASSRDRGGTGELFF	TGTGCCAGCAGCCGGGACAGGGGAGGAACCGGGGAGCTGTTTTTT
-	TRBD2	TRBV11-1	TRBJ2-1	CASSALGGRALGEQFF	TGTGCCAGCAGCGCACTTGGCGGGAGGGCCCTCGGTGAGCAGTTCTTC
-	TRBD2	TRBV9	TRBJ2-2	CASSVGLAFFSGELFF	TGTGCCAGCAGCGTAGGACTAGCGTTTTTTTCCGGGGAGCTGTTTTTT
few	-	TRBV7-6	TRBJ2-7	CASSQSGFGEQYF	TGTGCCAGCAGCCAGAGCGGGTTTGGCGAGCAGTACTTC
-	-	TRBV4-1	TRBJ2-7	CASSHSQGGAYEQYF	TGCGCCAGCAGCCACTCACAGGGGGGGGCCTACGAGCAGTACTTC
-	TRBD2	TRBV2	TRBJ2-1	CASTRGWYNEQFF	TGTGCCAGCACGCGGGGGTGGTACAATGAGCAGTTCTTC
-	-	TRBV10-1	TRBJ1-1	CASSQDRNTEAFF	TGCGCCAGCAGTCAGGACAGAAACACTGAAGCTTTCTTT
-	TRBD1	TRBV27	TRBJ1-4	CASSSFGTAIEKLFF	TGTGCCAGCAGCTCCTTCGGGACAGCCATTGAAAAACTGTTTTTT
-	TRBD2	TRBV5-1	TRBJ2-3	CASSLGGTSGPDTQYF	TGCGCCAGCAGCTTGGGGGGGACTAGCGGGCCCGATACGCAGTATTTT
once	-	TRBV2	TRBJ1-5	CASVRAMNQPQHF	TGTGCCAGCGTTCGTGCGATGAATCAGCCCCAGCATTTT
-	TRBD1	TRBV7-8	TRBJ2-7	CASSPGTGASSYEQYF	TGTGCCAGCAGTCCCGGGACAGGGGCTAGCTCCTACGAGCAGTACTTC
-	-	TRBV11-2	TRBJ2-5	CASRGGLLKETQYF	TGTGCCAGCCGAGGCGGACTCCTCAAAGAGACCCAGTACTTC
-	TRBD1	TRBV7-8	TRBJ2-3	CASSVGTVTDTQYF	TGTGCCAGCAGCGTGGGGACAGTTACAGATACGCAGTATTTT
-	-	TRBV28	TRBJ1-3	CASSFGGGRSGNTIYF	TGTGCCAGCAGTTTCGGGGGGGGACGCTCTGGAAACACCATATATTTT
-	-	TRBV21-1	TRBJ1-1	CASSTTGWGMNTEAFF	TGTGCCAGCAGTACCACAGGGTGGGGCATGAACACTGAAGCTTTCTTT
-	-	TRBV5-1	TRBJ1-4	CASSPGSATNEKLFF	TGCGCCAGCAGCCCAGGGTCTGCAACTAATGAAAAACTGTTTTTT
-	TRBD2	TRBV5-1	TRBJ2-5	CASSRGGETQYF	TGCGCCAGCAGCCGGGGGGGGGAGACCCAGTACTTC
-	TRBD2	TRBV19	TRBJ2-7	CASSIGGGLAGGPSYEQYF	TGTGCCAGTAGTATTGGAGGGGGACTAGCGGGAGGGCCCTCCTACGAGCAGTACTTC
-	-	TRBV21-1	TRBJ2-7	CASGRSRSSREQYF	TGTGCCAGCGGCCGGTCTCGTAGTTCGAGGGAGCAGTACTTC
-	TRBD1	TRBV2	TRBJ1-1	CASSSTGRYTEAFF	TGTGCCAGCAGTTCGACAGGGCGATACACTGAAGCTTTCTTT
-	-	TRBV18	TRBJ1-5	CASSRGQYNQPQHF	TGTGCCAGCTCCCGTGGACAGTACAATCAGCCCCAGCATTTT
-	TRBD2	TRBV9	TRBJ2-7	CASSEGLAGSYEQYF	TGTGCCAGCAGCGAGGGACTAGCGGGATCCTACGAGCAGTACTTC
few	TRBD1	TRBV5-8	TRBJ1-5	CASSFGTGGQPQHF	TGTGCCAGCAGCTTTGGGACAGGCGGTCAGCCCCAGCATTTT
-	-	TRBV2	TRBJ2-4	CASREDRRGGGKNIQYF	TGTGCCAGCAGGGAAGACCGGAGGGGAGGGGGCAAAAACATTCAGTACTTC
-	-	TRBV28	TRBJ2-2	CASSPYVGGLNTGELFF	TGTGCCAGCAGCCCATACGTAGGGGGATTGAACACCGGGGAGCTGTTTTTT
-	TRBD2	TRBV27	TRBJ2-1	CASSLSRNSGAEQFF	TGTGCCAGCAGTTTATCAAGAAATAGCGGGGCGGAGCAGTTCTTC